A single sample gave rise to the 4 T cell receptor beta chains below, sequenced in a study of OX40 agonist ivuxolimab in advanced cancers. The repertoire was sequenced with immunoSEQ multiplex PCR; TCRdb's copy has only in-frame clones and lacks some. Of under 95,000 clones in the sample, about 88% were seen once. The source was CD4+ or CD8+ T cells sorted from blood, collected in a trial of the OX40 agonist ivuxolimab. These receptors originate from an adult with an advanced solid tumor such as melanoma, head and neck, liver or kidney cancer.

The V gene is TRBV15, the J gene TRBJ2-5; 9 nucleotides agree with TRBD2. J lost 2 bases, V lost 0 bases, and 7 bases had no gene match. Germline assignment: CDR1 LNHNV and CDR2 YYDKDF (reference sequence). This CDR3 is 17 amino acids long. The CDR3 spells CATSRDWMAGGQETQYF. CDR3 DNA: TGTGCCACCAGCAGAGATTGGATGGCGGGAGGGCAAGAGACCCAGTACTTC.

This clone was recorded a few times. The V call is TRBV6-1, the J call TRBJ2-5; D remains unclear. This CDR3 region has 14 residues. V lost 0 bases and J lost 6, with 11 bases in between. Germline V gene sequence: CDR1 MNHNS, CDR2 SASEGT. The CDR3 coding sequence is TGTGCCAGCAGTGAAGCGCCTGAGGTCCAGACCCAGTACTTC. Protein sequence: CASSEAPEVQTQYF.

V gene TRBV18 combines with J gene TRBJ1-2, with D possibly being TRBD1 (5 bases). The CDR3 consists of 14 residues. Germline-derived CDR1 and CDR2 are KGHSH and LQKENI. V was clipped by 3 bases and J by 1 base, with 9 bases between them. The CDR3 DNA reads TGTGCCAGCTCACCGGGCGACAGTAACTATGGCTACACCTTC. The encoded protein is CASSPGDSNYGYTF. The whole variable domain, filled in from reference TRBV18 and TRBJ1-2, reads NAGVMQNPRHLVRRRGQEARLRCSPMKGHSHVYWYRQLPEEGLKFMVYLQKENIIDESGMPKERFSAEFPKEGPSILRIQQVVRGDSAAYFCASSPGDSNYGYTFGSGTRLTVV.

CDR3: CASSRQGDTEAFF. The CDR3 DNA reads TGTGCCAGCAGTCGACAGGGGGACACTGAAGCTTTCTTT. V usage is TRBV6-1 and J usage is TRBJ1-1; 9 bases align to TRBD1. The germline V gene encodes CDR1 MNHNS and CDR2 SASEGT. The CDR3 runs 13 residues. After removal of 5 bases from V and 3 bases from J, the junction contained 1 base not matched to a gene.